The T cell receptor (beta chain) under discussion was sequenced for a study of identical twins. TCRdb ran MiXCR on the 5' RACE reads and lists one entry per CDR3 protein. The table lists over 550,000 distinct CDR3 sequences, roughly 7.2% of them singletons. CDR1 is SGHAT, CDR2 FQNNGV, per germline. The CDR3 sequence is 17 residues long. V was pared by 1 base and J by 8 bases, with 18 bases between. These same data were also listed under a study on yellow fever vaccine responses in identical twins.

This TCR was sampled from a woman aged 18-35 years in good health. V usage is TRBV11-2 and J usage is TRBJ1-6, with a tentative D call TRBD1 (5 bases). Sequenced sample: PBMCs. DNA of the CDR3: TGTGCCAGCAGCTTAGTTTCTGTGGGGCAGTTCCATTCACCCCTCCACTTT. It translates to CASSLVSVGQFHSPLHF.